Shown below are 32 T cell receptor beta chains from a single sample sequenced in a study of T cell responses to AZD1222 COVID-19 vaccine (dated by TCRdb to the early 2020s). Preparation of the library involved the immunoSEQ multiplex PCR assay. TCRdb limited this immuneACCESS table to in-frame rearrangements with V and J called. A share of clones is missing; checked studies link under half to unresolved V genes, and the rest is unexplained. The sample contains 150,000 to 200,000 clones, 70% to 90% of them found a single time. Together, the top ten hold 0.49% of the sample. The time point tag for this specimen amounts to: baseline before first vaccination. The source material was peripheral blood, sampled on day 0 of AZD1222 vaccination. Source of these receptors: an adult in good health.

CDR3 residues: CAWRGTPSGEQFF. CDR3 DNA: TGTGCCTGGAGGGGGACGCCCTCGGGTGAGCAGTTCTTC. V gene TRBV30 combines with J gene TRBJ2-1; D is perhaps TRBD1 or TRBD2 (5 bases each). CDR3 length: 13 residues. With 3 bases removed from V and 9 bases from J, the gap between germline ends came to 15 bases. The germline V gene encodes CDR1 GTSNPN and CDR2 SVGIG (reference sequence).

The rearrangement links TRBV10-1 to TRBJ2-1; possible D gene TRBD1, 6 bases. The V end lost 6 bases, the J end lost 7 bases, and 13 bases lay between the germline ends. The CDR3 totals 13 residues. Germline assignment: CDR1 WNHNN and CDR2 SYGVQD (reference sequence). CDR3 in amino acids: CASSRSGQNEQFF. The CDR3, as DNA: TGCGCCAGCAGCCGGTCCGGACAGAATGAGCAGTTCTTC.

J is TRBJ2-7 and V is TRBV19; 15 nucleotides align to TRBD2. The germline gives CDR1 LNHDA, CDR2 SQIVND (reference sequence). The length of the CDR3 is 19 residues. V lost 4 bases to trimming and J lost 1 base; unmatched junction nucleotides: 11. CDR3 bases: TGTGCCAGTAGTACGGGGATGGGACTAGCGGGAGGTGAATCCTACGAGCAGTACTTC. Translation gives CASSTGMGLAGGESYEQYF.

This clone was found once. The V gene is TRBV7-8, the J gene TRBJ1-5; D uncertain. Germline V gene data show CDR1 as SGHVS and CDR2 as FQNEAQ. The CDR3 spans 14 residues. V lost 4 bases to trimming and J lost 15 bases, with 22 bases between them. The CDR3 DNA reads as TGTGCCAGCAGCTCGACGGGGAGGAATAACGTCGGGCATTTT. This encodes CASSSTGRNNVGHF.

Of note for this clone: The sample contains more than one DNA sequence encoding this CDR3. The V and J genes are TRBV20-1 and TRBJ2-1; D uncertain. The CDR3 is 11 residues long. Germline assignment: CDR1 DFQATT and CDR2 SNEGSKA (reference sequence). V lost 5 bases to trimming and J lost 9 bases, with 11 bases between them. CDR3: CSARTLGEQFF. CDR3 DNA: TGCAGTGCTCGTACATTGGGTGAGCAGTTCTTC.

The chain uses TRBV27 and TRBJ2-5, with 7 positions matching TRBD1. Per germline, CDR1 MNHEY and CDR2 SMNVEV (reference sequence). V lost 0 bases, J lost 1 base, and 2 bases stayed unmatched. The CDR3 is 15 amino acids. The CDR3 DNA is TGTGCCAGCAGTTTATCCGAGGGGGCCCAAGAGACCCAGTACTTC. Translated, it gives CASSLSEGAQETQYF.

The chain joins TRBV9 to TRBJ2-7; D is unresolved. Germline V gene sequence: CDR1 SGDLS, CDR2 YYNGEE. V lost 3 bases and J 1 base, leaving 11 bases between the germline ends. This CDR3 is 14 amino acids long. CDR3 DNA: TGTGCCAGCAGCGCGCAAATAGGGTCCTACGAGCAGTACTTC. The encoded protein is CASSAQIGSYEQYF.

The chain's CDR3 is CASSLYGEKLFF. CDR3 coding DNA: TGTGCCAGCAGTTTATACGGGGAAAAACTGTTTTTT. The genes are TRBV27 and TRBJ1-4; the D is unclear. From germline, CDR1 is MNHEY and CDR2 SMNVEV (reference sequence). This CDR3 contains 12 residues. V lost 1 base and J 8 bases, leaving 5 bases between the germline ends. The variable domain in full, completed from reference TRBV27 and TRBJ1-4, reads EAQVTQNPRYLITVTGKKLTVTCSQNMNHEYMSWYRQDPGLGLRQIYYSMNVEVTDKGDVPEGYKVSRKEKRNFPLILESPSPNQTSLYFCASSLYGEKLFFGSGTQLSVL.

The chain is built from TRBV18 and TRBJ2-1; 8 nucleotides line up with TRBD2. The V gene's germline CDR1 is KGHSH and CDR2 LQKENI. V lost 3 bases to trimming and J lost 10 bases; unmatched junction nucleotides: 11. The CDR3 covers 15 residues. CDR3 sequence (DNA): TGTGCCAGCTCACCTGGGGCTAGCGGGTTGGACGAGCAGTTCTTC. It yields the protein CASSPGASGLDEQFF.

V and J are TRBV4-3 and TRBJ2-1; 9 nucleotides align to TRBD1. V lost 4 bases, J lost 8 bases, and 9 bases stayed unmatched. The CDR3 has 15 residues. Germline V gene lookup returns CDR1 LGHNA and CDR2 YSLEER. The CDR3 here is CASSPRDRVNDEQFF. The CDR3, as DNA: TGCGCCAGCAGCCCCCGGGACAGGGTCAATGATGAGCAGTTCTTC.

The rearrangement uses TRBV7-9 and TRBJ1-4, with D hard to call. CDR1 is SEHNR, CDR2 FQNEAQ, per germline (reference sequence). The V end lost 1 base, the J end lost 7 bases, and 13 bases lay between the germline ends. This CDR3 has 15 amino acids. The chain's CDR3 is CASSLDSTRGEKLFF. As DNA, the CDR3 is TGTGCCAGCAGCTTAGATAGCACCCGGGGTGAAAAACTGTTTTTT.

The rearrangement links TRBV5-1 to TRBJ1-1; D is uncertain. Germline lookup yields CDR1 SGHRS and CDR2 YFSETQ. Trimming removed 2 bases from V and 1 base from J, with 9 bases in between. The CDR3 loop spans 14 amino acids. The CDR3 is CASSFFSANTEAFF. CDR3 in DNA: TGCGCCAGCAGCTTTTTCAGCGCGAACACTGAAGCTTTCTTT.

The chain carries TRBV15 and TRBJ1-1; D gene unclear. The CDR3 extends over 13 amino acids. V lost 0 bases and J lost 6, with 8 bases in between. CDR1 is LNHNV and CDR2 is YYDKDF in the germline V gene (reference sequence). CDR3 in DNA: TGTGCCACCAGCAGAGATTTGGGGTCTGAAGCTTTCTTT. Its protein product is CATSRDLGSEAFF.

Points on this clone: This CDR3 is also generated by other DNA sequences in the sample. The chain couples TRBV18 to TRBJ2-7; possibly TRBD1 for D (5 bases). Trimming took 8 bases from V and 3 from J, leaving 8 bases between them. Germline CDR1 and CDR2: KGHSH and LQKENI. The length of the CDR3 is 11 residues. CDR3 amino acids: CASTDSYEQYF. In DNA, the CDR3 is TGTGCCAGCACTGACAGCTACGAGCAGTACTTC.

The chain employs TRBV4-1 and TRBJ1-1; TRBD1 aligns across 7 bases. The CDR3 is 15 amino acids. The V and J ends lost 3 bases and 5 bases, in that order; junction bases with no gene match: 9. Germline V lookup: CDR1 MGHRA, CDR2 YSYEKL. CDR3: CASSHEDRDGTEAFF. The CDR3 DNA sequence: TGCGCCAGCAGCCATGAAGACAGGGACGGGACTGAAGCTTTCTTT.

The chain carries TRBV6-5 and TRBJ1-1; D not certain. Germline loops: CDR1 MNHEY, CDR2 SVGAGI. CDR3 length: 16 amino acids. Trimming removed 2 bases at V and 2 bases at J, with 15 bases between. CDR3 DNA: TGTGCCAGCAGTTACGAAGGCCGCCTCTCTAACACTGAAGCTTTCTTT. Protein sequence: CASSYEGRLSNTEAFF.

This clone has only one observation. The rearrangement uses TRBV10-1 and TRBJ2-1, with 7 bases matching TRBD1. The CDR3 is 15 amino acids. V was clipped by 3 bases and J by 2 bases; unmatched bases: 4. CDR1 and CDR2 (germline): WNHNN, SYGVQD (reference sequence). The CDR3 region has the DNA TGCGCCAGCAGTGAAAGGGGGCTCGCCTACAATGAGCAGTTCTTC. It is translated as CASSERGLAYNEQFF.

The rearrangement links TRBV28 to TRBJ1-5; D might be TRBD1 (5 bases). The CDR3 runs to 13 residues. Per the germline V gene, CDR1 is MDHEN and CDR2 is SYDVKM. Between the trimmed V and J ends, which lost 6 bases and 3 bases, there was a span of 9 bases. CDR3 region: CASRGVINQPQHF. Written as DNA, the CDR3 is TGTGCCAGCAGGGGGGTCATCAATCAGCCCCAGCATTTT.

The rearrangement uses TRBV3-1 (or the pseudogene TRBV3-2) and TRBJ1-1; D remains ambiguous. The CDR3 spans 14 residues. V lost 7 bases and J 0 bases, leaving 12 bases between the germline ends. CDR1 and CDR2 (germline): LGHDT, YNNKEL (reference sequence). The CDR3 nucleotides read TGTGCCAGCAACGATGAAACGGTGAACACTGAAGCTTTCTTT. Residues: CASNDETVNTEAFF.

A few counts support this clone. V usage is TRBV28 and J usage is TRBJ2-7, with D possibly TRBD1 on 6 matching bases. This CDR3 spans 15 amino acids. The V gene lost 5 bases and the J gene lost 9 bases, with 23 bases spanning the gap. Germline CDR1 is MDHEN and CDR2 is SYDVKM. The CDR3 coding sequence is TGTGCCAGCAGTCCCTACACGGACAGTCTCCTAGGGCAGTACTTC. It is translated as CASSPYTDSLLGQYF.

The rearrangement joins TRBV7-8 to TRBJ2-3, with a weak D call TRBD2 (6 bases). V lost 0 bases to trimming and J lost 0 bases, with 10 bases between them. CDR1 is SGHVS and CDR2 is FQNEAQ in the germline V gene. The CDR3 has 16 residues. CDR3 nucleotides: TGTGCCAGCAGCTTAGCGCGGGGCCAGAGCACAGATACGCAGTATTTT. This sequence encodes CASSLARGQSTDTQYF.

This clone showed up just once. V gene TRBV3-1 (or the pseudogene TRBV3-2) combines with J gene TRBJ2-3; D gene unclear. The CDR3 covers 11 residues. Per germline, CDR1 LGHDT and CDR2 YNNKEL (reference sequence). V lost 7 bases and J 6 bases, leaving 8 bases between the germline ends. The CDR3 region is CASTAKDTQYF. CDR3 nucleotides: TGTGCCAGCACCGCTAAGGATACGCAGTATTTT.

Comments on this clone: The sample carries other DNA sequences with the same CDR3. V usage is TRBV9 and J usage is TRBJ2-5; 14 nucleotides line up with TRBD2. The germline V gene has CDR1 SGDLS and CDR2 YYNGEE. The J segment lost 5 bases and the V segment lost 2 bases, leaving 2 bases of the junction unmatched. This CDR3 spans 15 amino acids. The CDR3 is CASSVGLAGVETQYF. The CDR3, as DNA: TGTGCCAGCAGCGTGGGACTAGCGGGAGTCGAGACCCAGTACTTC.

The chain links TRBV5-5 to TRBJ1-2, with D possibly being TRBD1 (6 bases). Deletions cut 4 bases from V and 4 bases from J, with 20 bases between. The length of the CDR3 is 16 residues. Germline V lookup: CDR1 SGHKS, CDR2 YYEKEE (reference sequence). As DNA, the CDR3 is TGTGCCAGCAGCCGACGACAGGCCGTGCCGTTCTATGGCTACACCTTC. Encoded protein: CASSRRQAVPFYGYTF.

Remarks on this clone: This specimen includes other DNA sequences encoding the same CDR3. The rearrangement joins TRBV5-1 to TRBJ2-3; 10 bases align to TRBD2. In germline, CDR1 is SGHRS, CDR2 YFSETQ. CDR3 length: 16 amino acids. The ends lost 0 bases at V and 1 base at J; junction bases unmatched: 2. The CDR3 nucleotides are TGCGCCAGCAGCTTGGGGGGGACTAGCGGCACAGATACGCAGTATTTT. Residues: CASSLGGTSGTDTQYF.

V usage is TRBV7-6 and J usage is TRBJ2-7; 7 nucleotides line up with TRBD2. The CDR3 totals 15 residues. In germline, CDR1 is SGHVS, CDR2 FNYEAQ. V shed 0 bases and J 0 bases; nucleotides not matched to a gene: 2. The CDR3 coding sequence is TGTGCCAGCAGCTTAGCGGGGGAGGGCTCCTACGAGCAGTACTTC. This codes for CASSLAGEGSYEQYF.

V and J are TRBV5-1 and TRBJ1-1; D call uncertain. In germline, CDR1 is SGHRS, CDR2 YFSETQ. This CDR3 region has 15 residues. Trimming removed 4 bases from V and 4 bases from J, with 17 bases in between. Written as DNA, the CDR3 is TGCGCCAGCAGCCCGTCGGTAGGCGATGGCACTGAAGCTTTCTTT. It translates to CASSPSVGDGTEAFF.

V usage is TRBV15 and J usage is TRBJ2-7; 11 nucleotides align to TRBD2. This CDR3 region has 16 residues. The ends lost 5 bases at V and 7 bases at J; junction bases unmatched: 13. Germline V gene sequence: CDR1 LNHNV, CDR2 YYDKDF (reference sequence). This CDR3 is CATSHRFTSGSKEQYF. CDR3 nucleotides: TGTGCCACCAGCCATCGGTTCACTAGCGGGAGCAAAGAGCAGTACTTC. Variable domain in full (rest from reference TRBV15 and TRBJ2-7): DAMVIQNPRYQVTQFGKPVTLSCSQTLNHNVMYWYQQKSSQAPKLLFHYYDKDFNNEADTPDNFQSRRPNTSFCFLDIRSPGLGDTAMYLCATSHRFTSGSKEQYFGPGTRLTVT.

This clone was seen just once. The rearrangement links TRBV11-2 to TRBJ1-5; the D is unclear. The CDR3 is made up of 13 amino acids. Germline assignment: CDR1 SGHAT and CDR2 FQNNGV. Trimming shortened V by 5 bases and J by 2 bases, and 7 bases separated the two germline ends. The CDR3 sequence: CASSPIGNQPQHF. As DNA, the CDR3 is TGTGCCAGCAGCCCCATCGGCAATCAGCCCCAGCATTTT.

The gene calls are TRBV7-3 and TRBJ2-1; TRBD1 is a possible D gene (6 bases). CDR3 length equals 15 residues. Germline CDR1 is SGHTA and CDR2 is FQGTGA. V lost 6 bases, J lost 4 bases, and 16 bases lay in between. This CDR3 is CASRSPGTIYNEQFF. In DNA form, the CDR3 reads TGTGCCAGCAGATCTCCCGGGACAATATACAATGAGCAGTTCTTC.

This sequence joins TRBV25-1 and TRBJ1-6; 8 nucleotides align to TRBD1. Trimming at V came to 8 bases and at J to 5 bases, leaving 11 bases not matched to a gene. The CDR3 consists of 16 residues. The germline V gene encodes CDR1 MGHDK and CDR2 SYGVNS. The CDR3 sequence: CASGGAAGGDNSPLHF. Written as DNA, the CDR3 is TGTGCCAGCGGGGGCGCGGCAGGGGGCGATAATTCACCCCTCCACTTT.

The V call is TRBV19, the J call TRBJ1-3; D remains unclear. V was clipped by 4 bases and J by 1 base, with 5 bases between them. Germline V gene data show CDR1 as LNHDA and CDR2 as SQIVND (reference sequence). The CDR3 runs 13 residues. For the CDR3, the DNA is TGTGCCAGTAGTACAGGATCTGGAAACACCATATATTTT. It is translated as CASSTGSGNTIYF.